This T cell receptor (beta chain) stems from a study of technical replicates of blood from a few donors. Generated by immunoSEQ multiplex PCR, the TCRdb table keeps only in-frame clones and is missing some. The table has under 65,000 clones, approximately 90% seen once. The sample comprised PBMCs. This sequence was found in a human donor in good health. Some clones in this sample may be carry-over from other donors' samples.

The CDR3 region has the DNA TGTGCCAGCAGCCGGCTGGACAGGGACGGGGGCTACACCTTC. Amino acids: CASSRLDRDGGYTF. The chain couples TRBV4-2 to TRBJ1-2; 8 bases align to TRBD1. CDR3 length equals 14 residues. Per germline, CDR1 LGHNA and CDR2 YNFKEQ. V trimming: 4 bases; J trimming: 8 bases; junction bases outside the gene matches: 9.